The 19 T cell receptor beta chains in this list originate from one sample, sequenced in a study of T cells after yellow fever vaccination. Using its own MiXCR run on the 5' RACE reads, TCRdb lists one record per CDR3 protein. The table lists approximately 300,000 distinct CDR3 sequences, roughly 13% of them singletons. Sequencing used CD4+ T cells sorted from PBMCs, obtained 45 days after the yellow fever booster vaccination. All receptors come from a man aged 30 to 39 who received the YFV17D yellow fever vaccine.

The chain carries TRBV10-3 and TRBJ1-3; no definite D call. The V gene's germline CDR1 is ENHRY and CDR2 SYGVKD. With 0 bases removed from V and 0 bases from J, the gap between germline ends came to 6 bases. The CDR3 is 15 amino acids. CDR3 amino acids: CAISESGVSGNTIYF. DNA of the CDR3: TGTGCCATCAGTGAGTCAGGAGTCTCTGGAAACACCATATATTTT.

This clonotype has more than one count but fewer than ten. V and J are TRBV20-1 and TRBJ2-1; no firm D call. Germline V gene sequence: CDR1 DFQATT, CDR2 SNEGSKA (reference sequence). This CDR3 is built from 14 residues. The V and J ends lost 0 bases and 4 bases respectively, with 10 bases between them. CDR3 DNA: TGCAGTGCTAGAGAGCATAACGGGTACAATGAGCAGTTCTTC. This gives the protein CSAREHNGYNEQFF.

As regards this clonotype: Compared with germline, one end of the junction differs, possibly owing to a read error. V gene TRBV4-2 combines with J gene TRBJ2-7; TRBD1 matches 9 bases. The length of the CDR3 is 17 residues. Germline CDR1 and CDR2: LGHNA and YNFKEQ. For the CDR3, the DNA is TGTGCCAGCAGCAAAGAAATTGTAGGACAGGGGTACTACGAGCAGTACTTC. Encoded protein: CASSKEIVGQGYYEQYF.

The chain couples TRBV4-3 to TRBJ1-2; D is undetermined. Trimming cost V 0 bases and J 4 bases, with 9 bases left between them. The CDR3 sequence is 14 residues long. CDR1 is LGHNA, CDR2 YSLEER, per germline. The CDR3 DNA is TGCGCCAGCAGCCAAGATCGGGCAGGCTATGGCTACACCTTC. This translates into CASSQDRAGYGYTF.

This clonotype has only a few counts. V usage is TRBV18 and J usage is TRBJ2-2; D is unclear. CDR3 size: 15 residues. Germline V gene data show CDR1 as KGHSH and CDR2 as LQKENI. The ends were cut back, 2 bases at V and 4 bases at J, with 11 bases in the middle. The DNA of the CDR3 is TGTGCCAGCTCACCAGAAGGGCCGGGCACCGGGGAGCTGTTTTTT. Its translation: CASSPEGPGTGELFF.

This clonotype appeared a few times. The chain has TRBV5-1 and TRBJ1-2, with D perhaps TRBD1 (6 bases). Germline loops: CDR1 SGHRS, CDR2 YFSETQ. The CDR3 has 16 amino acids. Trimming left V 4 bases short and J 4 bases short, with 20 bases between. The CDR3 protein is CASSPRTDLLGYGYTF. CDR3 DNA: TGCGCCAGCAGCCCCCGGACAGACCTATTAGGCTATGGCTACACCTTC.

The chain carries TRBV18 and TRBJ2-5; D gene ambiguous. This CDR3 contains 15 residues. V lost 1 base and J 2 bases, leaving 11 bases between the germline ends. Germline V gene data show CDR1 as KGHSH and CDR2 as LQKENI. CDR3 loop: CASSPLNGIQETQYF. CDR3 sequence (DNA): TGTGCCAGCTCACCACTTAACGGAATTCAAGAGACCCAGTACTTC.

There are many counts of this clonotype. The J gene is TRBJ2-7, the V gene TRBV27; D gene unclear. V was pared by 0 bases and J by 0 bases, with 6 bases between. Germline V gives CDR1 MNHEY, CDR2 SMNVEV (reference sequence). This CDR3 spans 14 amino acids. The CDR3 here is CASSLSTASYEQYF. In DNA form, the CDR3 reads TGTGCCAGCAGTTTATCGACTGCCTCCTACGAGCAGTACTTC.

The table lists this clonotype with a few counts. This chain links TRBV1 with TRBJ2-3. TRBV1 is a documented pseudogene. CDR3 length: 16 residues. The CDR3 loop is CTSSQSLGRNTDTQYF. The CDR3 nucleotides are TGCACCAGCAGCCAGAGCTTGGGCCGGAACACAGATACGCAGTATTTT.

J is TRBJ2-7 and V is TRBV15, with 7 bases identical to TRBD2. CDR1 and CDR2 (germline): LNHNV, YYDKDF (reference sequence). There are 14 residues in the CDR3. V shed 0 bases, J shed 6 bases, and the junction held 5 bases outside the gene matches. The CDR3 region is CATSRDGGGFEQYF. CDR3 bases: TGTGCCACCAGCAGAGATGGGGGAGGGTTCGAGCAGTACTTC.

This clonotype was detected a few times. V and J are TRBV7-9 and TRBJ1-5; no clear D gene. CDR1 and CDR2 (germline): SEHNR, FQNEAQ (reference sequence). This CDR3 region has 15 residues. V lost 1 base, J lost 4 bases, and 11 bases lay in between. The CDR3 DNA reads as TGTGCCAGCAGCTTAGGCGCCGGGGAAAATCAGCCCCAGCATTTT. Encoded protein: CASSLGAGENQPQHF.

This clonotype was detected many times. The chain links TRBV7-2 to TRBJ2-1; D gene ambiguous. Germline CDR1 SGHTA, CDR2 FQGNSA. CDR3 length equals 15 residues. Trimming left V 3 bases short and J 8 bases short, with 17 bases between. The DNA for the CDR3 is TGTGCCAGCAGCTTGACACAGTCCTCCGTCGATGAGCAGTTCTTC. It codes for CASSLTQSSVDEQFF.

The rearrangement links TRBV21-1 to TRBJ2-1; the table names TRBD2, a call not compared with the DNA. TRBV21-1 is flagged as a pseudogene. The CDR3 totals 19 residues. CDR3 loop: CASSKVIFSVLVFDNEQFF. The DNA of the CDR3 is TGTGCCAGCAGCAAAGTAATTTTTAGCGTCCTAGTTTTCGACAATGAGCAGTTCTTC.

The V call is TRBV3-1, the J call TRBJ2-1; 15 bases are shared with TRBD2. The germline CDR1 and CDR2 sequences are LGHDT and YNNKEL (reference sequence). The CDR3 extends over 16 amino acids. V shed 2 bases, J shed 7 bases, and the junction held 3 bases outside the gene matches. CDR3 sequence reads: CASSQRGLAGGNEQFF. CDR3 DNA sequence: TGTGCCAGCAGCCAAAGGGGACTAGCGGGAGGAAATGAGCAGTTCTTC.

The chain links TRBV27 to TRBJ2-1; 11 nucleotides agree with TRBD2. Trimming took 0 bases from V and 4 from J; bases not matched to a gene: 8. The length of the CDR3 is 18 residues. Germline CDR1 is MNHEY and CDR2 is SMNVEV (reference sequence). The CDR3 here is CASSLSSGRAFGYNEQFF. For the CDR3, the DNA is TGTGCCAGCAGTTTATCTAGCGGGAGGGCCTTCGGTTACAATGAGCAGTTCTTC.

This chain connects TRBV29-1 to TRBJ2-3; 9 positions agree with TRBD2. Unmatched junction bases numbered 6, after V lost 4 bases and J lost 4 bases. CDR1 is SQVTM, CDR2 ANQGSEA, per germline. The CDR3 has 14 amino acids. Written as DNA, the CDR3 is TGCAGCGTTGTTGCGGGAGGGATCCCAGATACGCAGTATTTT. Its protein product is CSVVAGGIPDTQYF.

V and J are TRBV20-1 and TRBJ2-7; 9 nucleotides line up with TRBD1. CDR3 length: 15 amino acids. The V segment lost 3 bases and the J segment 1 base; nucleotides outside the gene matches: 7. The V gene's germline CDR1 is DFQATT and CDR2 SNEGSKA (reference sequence). CDR3 DNA sequence: TGCAGTGCTAGGACAGGACAGGGGAGATCCTACGAGCAGTACTTC. Protein sequence: CSARTGQGRSYEQYF.

The V call is TRBV7-2, the J call TRBJ2-5; 7 nucleotides agree with TRBD2. Trimming at V came to 2 bases and at J to 5 bases, leaving 5 bases not matched to a gene. The CDR3 extends over 14 amino acids. CDR1 SGHTA and CDR2 FQGNSA come from the germline V gene. In nucleotides, the CDR3 is TGTGCCAGCAGCTTAATACGGGAGGCTGAGACCCAGTACTTC. As protein: CASSLIREAETQYF.

A few counts support this clonotype. This chain links TRBV19 with TRBJ2-2; no reliable D call. CDR1 and CDR2 from the germline V gene are LNHDA and SQIVND (reference sequence). The CDR3 length is 15 residues. With 10 bases removed from V and 4 bases from J, the gap between germline ends came to 19 bases. The CDR3 loop is CAISPRPAVTGELFF. The CDR3 bases are TGTGCCATCTCCCCGCGTCCCGCGGTCACCGGGGAGCTGTTTTTT.